This T cell receptor beta chain was identified during a study of T cell repertoires in cytomegalovirus infection. Looking at the study overall: Well-studied HLA-B-restricted epitopes and recently identified HLA-C-restricted epitopes of CMV were both used in the study. Indicated by public TCR beta signatures were CMV infection and matching HLA type. The study, taken as a whole, reports: Frequencies of public TCR beta families were cumulated, and this identified carriers of CMV plus the relevant HLA. HLA-C-restricted CMV clonotypes gave the most frequent clonotype in two of eight donors.

Each CDR3 protein is one row after TCRdb ran MiXCR on the reads. Among about 920,000 distinct CDR3 sequences listed, roughly 30% were seen once. The table lists this clonotype with a few counts. No antigen is known for it. Mismatch with germline at one junction end may stem from a read error. The length of the CDR3 is 16 residues. CDR1 and CDR2 from the germline V gene are MNHEY and SMNVEV (reference sequence). Sequencing used cultured CD8+ T cells from PBMCs, obtained from culture after CMV antigen stimulation. The receptor was isolated from a human donor in good health (CMV status not recorded). Some clones in this sample may be carry-over from other donors' samples. The chain employs TRBV27 and TRBJ1-2; 10 bases fit TRBD1. CDR3 nucleotide sequence: TGTGCCAGCAGTTCGACAGGGGGCCAAGGGACATATGGTTACACCTTC. Protein sequence: CASSSTGGQGTYGYTF.